Listed below are T cell receptor beta chains from one sample, sequenced in a study of cytomegalovirus exposure and HLA in healthy donors. Sequencing used immunoSEQ multiplex PCR; TCRdb keeps in-frame clones, though not all of them. This table holds roughly 180,000 clones, approximately 86% found once. Sequenced sample: PBMCs. The receptor source for this set is a man under 40 in good health and CMV-seropositive. CDR3s include the opening cysteine and the closing phenylalanine or tryptophan. D genes are given only for firm matches. Where a row states a size, it is once, few, many or the class of an expanded clone; other rows omit it.

>11|-|TRBJ2-7|TRBV2|-
CASRRSHEQYF
TGTGCCAGCAGGAGGAGCCACGAGCAGTACTTC
>15|-|TRBJ1-3|TRBV6-5|-
CASKPTGGSGNTIYF
TGTGCCAGCAAACCCACAGGAGGATCTGGAAACACCATATATTTT
>13|few|TRBJ2-5|TRBV18|-
CASSRTDQETQYF
TGTGCCAGCTCGCGGACAGACCAAGAGACCCAGTACTTC
>14|-|TRBJ1-4|TRBV5-1|-
CASSFLSPNEKLFF
TGCGCCAGCAGCTTTTTATCCCCTAATGAAAAACTGTTTTTT
>13|-|TRBJ1-1|TRBV29-1|-
CSGRTAMNTEAFF
TGCAGCGGACGGACTGCGATGAACACTGAAGCTTTCTTT
>15|-|TRBJ1-2|TRBV5-4|TRBD1
CASSFEGQVMSGYTF
TGTGCCAGCAGCTTTGAAGGACAGGTGATGTCGGGCTACACCTTC
>15|-|TRBJ2-1|TRBV27|TRBD2
CASSPLAVSYNEQFF
TGTGCCAGCAGTCCTCTAGCGGTCTCCTACAATGAGCAGTTCTTC
>12|-|TRBJ1-3|TRBV5-6|-
CASSSGGNTIYF
TGTGCCAGCAGCTCCGGGGGGAACACCATATATTTT
>17|-|TRBJ2-7|TRBV19|TRBD2
CASSGGTSGKKRYEQYF
TGTGCCAGTAGTGGCGGGACTAGCGGGAAGAAACGCTACGAGCAGTACTTC
>14|few|TRBJ1-1|TRBV18|-
CASSPGGLNTEAFF
TGTGCCAGCTCACCCGGCGGGTTGAACACTGAAGCTTTCTTT
>13|-|TRBJ2-1|TRBV27|TRBD2
CASKAGGLGEQFF
TGTGCCAGCAAGGCGGGAGGGCTGGGTGAGCAGTTCTTC
>13|-|TRBJ2-7|TRBV28|-
CASTRGDIYEQYF
TGTGCCAGCACCCGCGGGGACATCTACGAGCAGTACTTC
>14|-|TRBJ1-1|TRBV2|-
CASSRRGANTEAFF
TGTGCCAGCAGTAGGCGGGGGGCGAACACTGAAGCTTTCTTT
>15|-|TRBJ2-3|TRBV2|-
CASSEGDPYTDTQYF
TGTGCCAGCAGTGAAGGGGACCCGTACACAGATACGCAGTATTTT
>16|-|TRBJ2-5|TRBV28|-
CASSYPGTQGRETQYF
TGTGCCAGCAGTTACCCCGGGACCCAGGGTCGGGAGACCCAGTACTTC
>13|-|TRBJ2-7|TRBV12-5|-
CASGSEGSYEQYF
TGTGCTAGCGGATCCGAGGGATCCTACGAGCAGTACTTC
>15|once|TRBJ1-5|TRBV10-3|-
CAISGDNLGNQPQHF
TGTGCCATCAGTGGAGACAACCTCGGCAATCAGCCCCAGCATTTT
>14|-|TRBJ2-7|TRBV27|-
CASSPNSQGYEQYF
TGTGCCAGCAGCCCAAATTCCCAGGGTTACGAGCAGTACTTC
>11|-|TRBJ2-7|TRBV28|-
CASSSYYEQYF
TGTGCCAGCAGTTCATACTACGAGCAGTACTTC